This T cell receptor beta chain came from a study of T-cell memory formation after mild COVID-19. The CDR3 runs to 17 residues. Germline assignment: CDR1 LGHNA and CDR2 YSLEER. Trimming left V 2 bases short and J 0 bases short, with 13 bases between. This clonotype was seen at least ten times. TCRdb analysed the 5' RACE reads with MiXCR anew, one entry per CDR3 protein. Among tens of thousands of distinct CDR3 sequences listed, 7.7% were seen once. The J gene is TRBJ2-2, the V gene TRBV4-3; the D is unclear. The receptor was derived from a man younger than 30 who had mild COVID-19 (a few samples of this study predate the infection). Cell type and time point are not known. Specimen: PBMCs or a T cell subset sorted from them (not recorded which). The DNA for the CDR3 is TGCGCCAGCAGCCAAAGTCTAGGGTACGCGAACACCGGGGAGCTGTTTTTT. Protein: CASSQSLGYANTGELFF.